This TCR beta chain was profiled in a study of shared clonotypes between healthy human individuals. Across the study: The donor group consisted of two women and three men, aged 18 to 49.

The germline CDR1 and CDR2 sequences are SGHVS and FNYEAQ. V was trimmed by 5 bases and J by 4 bases, leaving 24 bases between them. The CDR3 is made up of 18 amino acids. The table came from immunoSEQ multiplex PCR; TCRdb's copy has only in-frame clones and leaves some out. This table has over 1.4 million clones, roughly 97% appearing once. The sequence came from a man under 40 in good health. The sequencing sample was made of naive CD4+ T cells sorted from blood. Subset denoted: CD45RA+ positively selected. This chain links TRBV7-6 with TRBJ1-3; D gene unclear. The CDR3 loop reads CASSQIVDTPARGNTIYF. The CDR3 nucleotides read TGTGCCAGCAGCCAAATCGTTGACACACCGGCACGGGGAAACACCATATATTTT.